This T cell receptor (beta chain) originates from a study of blood T cells in healthy people across ages. The study's findings and limits: TCR beta diversity per million T cells fell roughly linearly with age.

Sample-barcoded 5' priming and a J-beta primer mix drove a second PCR of 7 to 11 cycles. TCRdb ran MiXCR on the 5' RACE reads and lists one entry per CDR3 protein. This sample has 1.5 million to 2 million distinct CDR3 sequences, with roughly 30% found just once. V shed 3 bases, J shed 3 bases, and the junction held 7 bases outside the gene matches. This CDR3 region has 15 residues. This clonotype appeared once. The antigen is undetermined. Source material: blood. This TCR came from a woman aged 25 to 45 in good health. This sequence joins TRBV12-3 or TRBV12-4 and TRBJ2-5, with TRBD2 matching over 7 bases. CDR3 residues: CASSFLREWEETQYF. Written as DNA, the CDR3 is TGTGCCAGCAGTTTCTTGCGGGAGTGGGAAGAGACCCAGTACTTC.